A single sample gave rise to the 27 T cell receptor beta chains below, sequenced in a study of blood T cell repertoires in COVID-19. Only in-frame clones appear in the TCRdb table, and some are missing; sequencing was by immunoSEQ multiplex PCR. The sample carries about 140,000 clones, over 60% recorded once. The specimen sequenced was peripheral blood. All receptors come from a woman in her forties or fifties with active or convalescent COVID-19.

The V and J genes are TRBV6-2 or TRBV6-3 and TRBJ2-7, with TRBD1 identical over 11 bases. The CDR3 runs 16 residues. Germline assignment: CDR1 MNHEY and CDR2 SVGEGT. With V trimmed by 6 bases and J by 2 bases, 9 bases remained unmatched. The CDR3 loop is CASSWTGGILTYEQYF. CDR3 bases: TGTGCCAGCAGCTGGACAGGGGGCATTCTCACCTACGAGCAGTACTTC.

This clone has just a few counts. This chain links TRBV5-6 with TRBJ2-3, with TRBD2 as a possible D gene (5 bases). CDR3 length: 13 amino acids. V was cut by 1 base and J by 6 bases, with 9 bases left in between. CDR1 is SGHDT and CDR2 is YYEEEE in the germline V gene. The CDR3 is CASSLLRADTQYF. As DNA, the CDR3 is TGTGCCAGCAGCTTGCTGAGGGCCGATACGCAGTATTTT. Complete variable domain (other parts from reference TRBV5-6 and TRBJ2-3): DAGVTQSPTHLIKTRGQQVTLRCSPKSGHDTVSWYQQALGQGPQFIFQYYEEEERQRGNFPDRFSGHQFPNYSSELNVNALLLGDSALYLCASSLLRADTQYFGPGTRLTVL.

The V gene is TRBV6-2 or TRBV6-3, the J gene TRBJ2-2; 8 bases align to TRBD1. The V segment lost 0 bases and the J segment 5 bases; nucleotides outside the gene matches: 8. The germline V gene encodes CDR1 MNHEY and CDR2 SVGEGT. CDR3 length: 17 residues. Here the CDR3 DNA reads TGTGCCAGCAGTTACTCGATATCCAGGGGGCGTACCGGGGAGCTGTTTTTT. Its protein is CASSYSISRGRTGELFF.

This sequence joins TRBV2 and TRBJ1-2, with TRBD1 matching 10 bases. This CDR3 has 14 residues. Germline V gene lookup returns CDR1 SNHLY and CDR2 FYNNEI. The V and J ends lost 6 bases and 7 bases, in that order; junction bases with no gene match: 8. CDR3 sequence (DNA): TGTGCCAGCAGGGAGGACAGGGGGAGGTTTGGCTACACCTTC. The encoded protein is CASREDRGRFGYTF.

V usage is TRBV21-1 and J usage is TRBJ1-5; TRBD1 reflects the table's D call only, with no check against the DNA. TRBV21-1 is flagged as a pseudogene. The CDR3 contains 19 residues. DNA of the CDR3: TGTGCCAGCAGCAATGAAAAGGGGGCGGAAGCCGTTTACAATCAGCCCCAGCATTTT. Translated: CASSNEKGAEAVYNQPQHF.

V and J are TRBV16 and TRBJ1-2; perhaps TRBD1 as D (5 bases). The CDR3 consists of 12 residues. V was clipped by 2 bases and J by 5 bases, with 6 bases between them. Germline loops: CDR1 KGHSY, CDR2 FQNENV. CDR3 DNA: TGTGCCAGCAGCCAACAGGGTTATGGCTACACCTTC. This codes for CASSQQGYGYTF.

This chain joins TRBV5-1 and TRBJ2-7; D gene uncertain. The CDR3 consists of 14 residues. CDR1 and CDR2 from the germline V gene are SGHRS and YFSETQ. Trimming removed 0 bases from V and 0 bases from J, with 7 bases in between. The CDR3 DNA sequence: TGCGCCAGCAGCTTGGTTCACAGCTCCTACGAGCAGTACTTC. It encodes CASSLVHSSYEQYF.

This clone has just a few counts. The rearrangement joins TRBV19 to TRBJ2-1; TRBD1 aligns across 7 bases. Germline-derived CDR1 and CDR2 are LNHDA and SQIVND (reference sequence). V trimming: 5 bases; J trimming: 4 bases; junction bases outside the gene matches: 14. The CDR3 is 17 residues long. CDR3 amino acids: CASSSSTQGVLYNEQFF. In nucleotides, the CDR3 is TGTGCCAGTAGTTCCTCAACTCAGGGGGTATTGTACAATGAGCAGTTCTTC.

The chain combines TRBV7-3 with TRBJ2-3; TRBD1 is a possible D gene (6 bases). Germline CDR1 and CDR2: SGHTA and FQGTGA. V was cut by 5 bases and J by 4 bases, with 13 bases left in between. The CDR3 has 14 residues. The CDR3 nucleotides are TGTGCCAGCAGCCCACAGGGACGTGCAGATACGCAGTATTTT. Its translation is CASSPQGRADTQYF.

The chain combines TRBV7-2 with TRBJ2-2; perhaps TRBD2 as D (6 bases). V lost 3 bases, J lost 5 bases, and 10 bases lay in between. The CDR3 totals 14 residues. The germline gives CDR1 SGHTA, CDR2 FQGNSA. Written as DNA, the CDR3 is TGTGCCAGCAGCTTGGACTACTCAACCGGGGAGCTGTTTTTT. Its protein product is CASSLDYSTGELFF.

V gene TRBV25-1 combines with J gene TRBJ2-1, with TRBD2 as a possible D gene (6 bases). The germline V and J ends were trimmed by 3 bases and 0 bases, with 18 bases remaining between them. There are 18 residues in the CDR3. Germline V lookup: CDR1 MGHDK, CDR2 SYGVNS. This CDR3 reads CASSDETRLGISYNEQFF. DNA of the CDR3: TGTGCCAGCAGTGATGAAACCAGACTAGGGATCTCCTACAATGAGCAGTTCTTC.

The V call is TRBV6-5, the J call TRBJ1-2; D perhaps matches TRBD1 (6 bases). The CDR3 is made up of 13 amino acids. V was clipped by 6 bases and J by 4 bases, with 12 bases between them. Germline V gene lookup returns CDR1 MNHEY and CDR2 SVGAGI. For the CDR3, the DNA is TGTGCCAGCAGACCCACAGGGCTCTATGGCTACACCTTC. Amino acid sequence: CASRPTGLYGYTF.

The chain uses TRBV18 and TRBJ2-3; 9 bases are shared with TRBD2. Germline CDR1 KGHSH, CDR2 LQKENI. Trimming removed 1 base from V and 6 bases from J; junction bases left unmatched: 5. The CDR3 loop spans 15 amino acids. This CDR3 reads CASSPLAGEGDTQYF. DNA for the CDR3: TGTGCCAGCTCACCACTAGCGGGAGAGGGGGATACGCAGTATTTT.

A single count supports this clone. As DNA, the CDR3 is TGTGCCAGAAACGGGGAAAAAAGGCGGGATGGGGCCAACGTCCTGACTTTC. Translation gives CARNGEKRRDGANVLTF. The V call is TRBV6-4, the J call TRBJ2-6; D perhaps matches TRBD2 (6 bases). V shed 9 bases and J shed 3 bases, with 21 bases lying between them. Germline V gene data show CDR1 as MRHNA and CDR2 as SNTAGT. This CDR3 has 17 amino acids.

The rearrangement uses TRBV30 and TRBJ1-1, with 9 bases matching TRBD1. Germline V gene lookup returns CDR1 GTSNPN and CDR2 SVGIG (reference sequence). V shed 4 bases and J 1 base; nucleotides not matched to a gene: 7. The CDR3 spans 15 residues. CDR3: CAWNHRGLGNTEAFF. In nucleotides, the CDR3 is TGTGCCTGGAACCACAGGGGGCTAGGGAACACTGAAGCTTTCTTT.

This clone was detected many times. V usage is TRBV18 and J usage is TRBJ1-2; 7 bases align to TRBD1. V trimming: 1 base; J trimming: 0 bases; junction bases outside the gene matches: 11. CDR1 is KGHSH and CDR2 is LQKENI in the germline V gene. This CDR3 comprises 18 residues. The CDR3 here is CASSPRGDRAPTNYGYTF. In DNA form, the CDR3 reads TGTGCCAGCTCACCACGCGGAGACAGGGCCCCCACTAACTATGGCTACACCTTC.

The table lists this clone with a count of one. The V and J genes are TRBV28 and TRBJ2-5, with TRBD2 matching over 8 bases. Germline lookup yields CDR1 MDHEN and CDR2 SYDVKM. This CDR3 has 15 residues. Unmatched junction bases numbered 9, after V lost 6 bases and J lost 3 bases. CDR3 sequence: CASRPGGGREETQYF. The CDR3 nucleotides are TGTGCCAGCAGGCCCGGGGGGGGGCGAGAAGAGACCCAGTACTTC.

The genes are TRBV9 and TRBJ2-3, with 11 bases matching TRBD2. The V gene end was trimmed by 2 bases and the J gene end by 5 bases; junction bases not matched to a gene: 7. In germline, CDR1 is SGDLS, CDR2 YYNGEE. This CDR3 contains 16 residues. The CDR3, as DNA: TGTGCCAGCAGCGTTTATAGCGGGGGGGCCGAAGATACGCAGTATTTT. Protein product: CASSVYSGGAEDTQYF.

This clone has only one observation. This chain uses TRBV11-2 with TRBJ1-1; 7 bases align to TRBD1. V was clipped by 4 bases and J by 7 bases; unmatched bases: 6. This CDR3 is built from 13 residues. Per germline, CDR1 SGHAT and CDR2 FQNNGV. In DNA, the CDR3 is TGTGCCAGCAGCTACGACAGGGACCTTGAAGCTTTCTTT. Translation gives CASSYDRDLEAFF.

CDR3 protein: CASSLRTGYGYTF. CDR3 in DNA: TGTGCCAGCAGCCTACGGACGGGGTATGGCTACACCTTC. The chain is built from TRBV7-9 and TRBJ1-2, with D uncertain. The CDR3 extends over 13 amino acids. V was clipped by 5 bases and J by 5 bases, with 12 bases between them. Germline V gene data show CDR1 as SEHNR and CDR2 as FQNEAQ (reference sequence).

The chain couples TRBV30 to TRBJ2-2; D unclear. The CDR3 spans 14 residues. Germline V gene data show CDR1 as GTSNPN and CDR2 as SVGIG (reference sequence). The V end lost 0 bases, the J end lost 1 base, and 6 bases lay between the germline ends. CDR3 bases: TGTGCCTGGAGTGTACTGGTGAACACCGGGGAGCTGTTTTTT. Translated: CAWSVLVNTGELFF.

This chain links TRBV5-1 with TRBJ1-1; possible D gene TRBD1, 6 bases. V was cut by 2 bases and J by 5 bases, with 16 bases left in between. Per germline, CDR1 SGHRS and CDR2 YFSETQ. The CDR3 extends over 15 amino acids. The CDR3 nucleotides read TGCGCCAGCAGCTTATACAGGGATGGAATAACTGAAGCTTTCTTT. Its protein is CASSLYRDGITEAFF.

The chain carries TRBV11-2 and TRBJ2-1; TRBD2 might be the D (5 bases). Germline CDR1 is SGHAT and CDR2 is FQNNGV. This CDR3 contains 14 residues. Trimming removed 3 bases at V and 5 bases at J, with 11 bases between. The CDR3 sequence: CASSLGSPHNEQFF. The CDR3 region has the DNA TGTGCCAGCAGCTTGGGGAGCCCCCACAATGAGCAGTTCTTC.

The chain joins TRBV10-3 to TRBJ1-2, with TRBD1 identical over 9 bases. Germline CDR1 and CDR2: ENHRY and SYGVKD. The CDR3 totals 13 residues. Trimming took 2 bases from V and 8 from J; bases not matched to a gene: 3. The CDR3 DNA is TGTGCCATCAGTGAGACAGGGGGCGAGGGCTACACCTTC. Protein: CAISETGGEGYTF.

CDR3 bases: TGTGCCAGCACCCCCGGGTACAATGAGCAGTTCTTC. Its translation: CASTPGYNEQFF. V is TRBV12-3 or TRBV12-4 and J is TRBJ2-1, with D uncertain. V lost 7 bases and J lost 4, with 8 bases in between. CDR3 length: 12 amino acids.

This sequence joins TRBV18 and TRBJ2-7; the D gene is possibly TRBD1 (6 bases). V lost 1 base to trimming and J lost 4 bases, with 11 bases between them. Germline loops: CDR1 KGHSH, CDR2 LQKENI. The CDR3 runs 14 residues. As DNA, the CDR3 is TGTGCCAGCTCACCACTGAGGGGGAAGTACGAGCAGTACTTC. Translation: CASSPLRGKYEQYF.

J is TRBJ2-3 and V is TRBV5-1; 7 bases agree with TRBD1. V lost 0 bases and J lost 0; bases outside the gene matches: 4. CDR3 size: 16 residues. From germline, CDR1 is SGHRS and CDR2 YFSETQ. The chain's CDR3 is CASSLDRGASTDTQYF. CDR3 sequence (DNA): TGCGCCAGCAGCTTGGACAGGGGTGCTAGCACAGATACGCAGTATTTT.